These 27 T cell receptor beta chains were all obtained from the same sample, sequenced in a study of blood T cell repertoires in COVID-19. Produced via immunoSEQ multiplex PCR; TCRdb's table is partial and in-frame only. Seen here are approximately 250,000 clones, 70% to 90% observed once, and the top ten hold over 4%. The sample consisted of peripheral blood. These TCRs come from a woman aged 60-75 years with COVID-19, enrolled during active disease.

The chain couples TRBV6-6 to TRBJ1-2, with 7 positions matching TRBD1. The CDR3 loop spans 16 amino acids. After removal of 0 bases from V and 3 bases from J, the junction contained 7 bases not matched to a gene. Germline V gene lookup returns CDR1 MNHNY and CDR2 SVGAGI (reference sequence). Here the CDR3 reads CASSYSATGADYGYTF. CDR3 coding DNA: TGTGCCAGCAGTTACTCCGCAACAGGGGCGGACTATGGCTACACCTTC.

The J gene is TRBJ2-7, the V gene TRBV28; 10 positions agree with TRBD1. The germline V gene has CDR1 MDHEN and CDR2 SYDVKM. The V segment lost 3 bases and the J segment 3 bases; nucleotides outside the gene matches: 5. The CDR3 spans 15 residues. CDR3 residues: CASSLQGQGVYEQYF. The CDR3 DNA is TGTGCCAGCAGTTTGCAAGGACAGGGGGTCTACGAGCAGTACTTC.

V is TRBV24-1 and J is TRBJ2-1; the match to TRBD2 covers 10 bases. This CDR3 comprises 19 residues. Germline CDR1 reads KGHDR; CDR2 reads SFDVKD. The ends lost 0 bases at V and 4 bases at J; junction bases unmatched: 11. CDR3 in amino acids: CATSDLGASGSGLYNEQFF. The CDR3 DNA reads TGTGCCACCAGTGATTTGGGGGCTAGCGGGAGCGGACTTTACAATGAGCAGTTCTTC.

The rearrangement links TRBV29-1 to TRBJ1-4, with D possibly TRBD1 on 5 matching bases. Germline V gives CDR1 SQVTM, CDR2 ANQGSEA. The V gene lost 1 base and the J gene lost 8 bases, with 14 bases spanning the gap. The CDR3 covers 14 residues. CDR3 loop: CSVEVRGPGEKLFF. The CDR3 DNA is TGCAGCGTTGAAGTGCGGGGCCCAGGAGAAAAACTGTTTTTT.

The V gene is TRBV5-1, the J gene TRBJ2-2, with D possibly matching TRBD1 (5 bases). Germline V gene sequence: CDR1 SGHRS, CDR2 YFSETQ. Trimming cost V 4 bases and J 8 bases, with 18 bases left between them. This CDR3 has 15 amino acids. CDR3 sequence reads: CASSDQPLGPGELFF. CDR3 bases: TGCGCCAGCAGCGACCAGCCTCTGGGGCCAGGGGAGCTGTTTTTT.

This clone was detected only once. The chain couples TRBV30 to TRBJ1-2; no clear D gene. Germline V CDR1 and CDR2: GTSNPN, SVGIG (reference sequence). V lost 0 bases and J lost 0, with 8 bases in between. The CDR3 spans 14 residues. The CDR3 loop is CAWSVSVTNYGYTF. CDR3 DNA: TGTGCCTGGAGTGTATCGGTCACTAACTATGGCTACACCTTC.

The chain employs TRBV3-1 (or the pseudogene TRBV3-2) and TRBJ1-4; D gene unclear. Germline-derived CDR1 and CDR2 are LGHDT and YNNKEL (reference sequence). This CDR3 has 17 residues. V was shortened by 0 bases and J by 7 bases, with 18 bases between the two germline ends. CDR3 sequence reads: CASSQDLSGGISEKLFF. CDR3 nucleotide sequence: TGTGCCAGCAGCCAAGATTTATCAGGAGGGATTAGTGAAAAACTGTTTTTT.

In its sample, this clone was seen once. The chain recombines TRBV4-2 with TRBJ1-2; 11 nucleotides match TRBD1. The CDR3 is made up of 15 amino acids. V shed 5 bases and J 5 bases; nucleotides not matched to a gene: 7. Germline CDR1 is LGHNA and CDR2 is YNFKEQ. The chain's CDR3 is CASSNAGTGGYGYTF. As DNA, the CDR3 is TGTGCCAGCAGCAATGCCGGGACAGGGGGATATGGCTACACCTTC.

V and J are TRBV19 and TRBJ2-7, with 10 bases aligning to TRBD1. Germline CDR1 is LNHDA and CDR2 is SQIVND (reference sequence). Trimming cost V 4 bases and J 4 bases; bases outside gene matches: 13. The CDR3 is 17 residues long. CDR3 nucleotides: TGTGCCAGTAGTAAACCGCGACCGGGACAGGGGTGGTACGAGCAGTACTTC. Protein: CASSKPRPGQGWYEQYF.

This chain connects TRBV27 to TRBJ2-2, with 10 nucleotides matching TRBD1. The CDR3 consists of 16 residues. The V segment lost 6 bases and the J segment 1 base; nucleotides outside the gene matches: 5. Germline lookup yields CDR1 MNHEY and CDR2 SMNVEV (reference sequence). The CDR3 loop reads CASRGQGRLNTGELFF. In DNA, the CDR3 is TGTGCCAGCAGGGGACAGGGGAGATTGAACACCGGGGAGCTGTTTTTT.

The CDR3 spells CASAGFGEQYF. CDR3 nucleotides: TGTGCCAGCGCAGGGTTTGGCGAGCAGTACTTC. This sequence joins TRBV6-5 and TRBJ2-7; TRBD1 is a possible D gene (5 bases). Germline-derived CDR1 and CDR2 are MNHEY and SVGAGI. This CDR3 region has 11 residues. Between the trimmed V and J ends, which lost 8 bases and 6 bases, there was a span of 11 bases.

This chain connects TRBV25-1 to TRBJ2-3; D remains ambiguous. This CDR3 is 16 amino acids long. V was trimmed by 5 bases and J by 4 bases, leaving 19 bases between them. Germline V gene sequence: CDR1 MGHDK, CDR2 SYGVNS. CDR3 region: CASSNTRLLGSDTQYF. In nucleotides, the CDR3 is TGTGCCAGCAGTAATACGAGGCTGCTAGGATCAGATACGCAGTATTTT.

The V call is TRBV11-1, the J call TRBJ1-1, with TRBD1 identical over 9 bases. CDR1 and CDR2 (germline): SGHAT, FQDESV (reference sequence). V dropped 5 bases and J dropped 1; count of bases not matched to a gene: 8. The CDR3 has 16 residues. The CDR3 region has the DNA TGTGCCAGCAGCATTAGACAGGGGGGAAGGAACACTGAAGCTTTCTTT. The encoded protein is CASSIRQGGRNTEAFF. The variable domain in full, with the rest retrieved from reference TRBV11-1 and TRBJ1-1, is EAEVAQSPRYKITEKSQAVAFWCDPISGHATLYWYRQILGQGPELLVQFQDESVVDDSQLPKDRFSAERLKGVDSTLKIQPAELGDSAMYLCASSIRQGGRNTEAFFGQGTRLTVV.

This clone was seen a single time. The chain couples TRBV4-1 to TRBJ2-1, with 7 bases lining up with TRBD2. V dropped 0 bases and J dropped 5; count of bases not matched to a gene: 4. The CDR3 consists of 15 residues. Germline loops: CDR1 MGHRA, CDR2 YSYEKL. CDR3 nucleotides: TGCGCCAGCAGCCAAGAAAGGCTAGCGGACAATGAGCAGTTCTTC. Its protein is CASSQERLADNEQFF.

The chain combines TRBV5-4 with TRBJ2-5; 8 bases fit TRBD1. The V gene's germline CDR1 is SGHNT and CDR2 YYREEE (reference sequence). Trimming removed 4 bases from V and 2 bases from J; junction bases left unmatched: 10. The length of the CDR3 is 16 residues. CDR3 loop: CASSSGQGIDQETQYF. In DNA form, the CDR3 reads TGTGCCAGCAGCAGCGGACAGGGAATCGATCAAGAGACCCAGTACTTC.

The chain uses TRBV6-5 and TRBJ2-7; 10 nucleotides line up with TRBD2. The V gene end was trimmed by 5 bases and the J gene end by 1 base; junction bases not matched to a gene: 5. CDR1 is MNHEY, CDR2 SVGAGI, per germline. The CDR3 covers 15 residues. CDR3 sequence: CASSLTSGSSYEQYF. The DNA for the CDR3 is TGTGCCAGCAGTCTGACTAGCGGGTCGTCCTACGAGCAGTACTTC.

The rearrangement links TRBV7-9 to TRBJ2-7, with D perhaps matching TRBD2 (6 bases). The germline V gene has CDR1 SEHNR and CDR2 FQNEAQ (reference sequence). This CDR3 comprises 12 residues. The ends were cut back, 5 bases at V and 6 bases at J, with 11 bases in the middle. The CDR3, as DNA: TGTGCCAGCAGCGGCCGGGACTCCGAGCAGTACTTC. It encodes CASSGRDSEQYF.

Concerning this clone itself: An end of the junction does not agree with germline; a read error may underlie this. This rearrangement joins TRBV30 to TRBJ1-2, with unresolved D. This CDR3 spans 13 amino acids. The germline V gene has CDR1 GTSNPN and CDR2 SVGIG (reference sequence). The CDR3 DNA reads TGTGCCGGGAGACTGGGGAGGAGCTATGGCTACACCTTC. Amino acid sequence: CAGRLGRSYGYTF.

Here the CDR3 DNA reads TGTGCCAGCAGACAACAGGCAGGGGGCAACTATGGCTACACCTTC. Amino acids: CASRQQAGGNYGYTF. V gene TRBV7-2 combines with J gene TRBJ1-2; 8 positions match TRBD1. CDR3 length: 15 amino acids. Looked up from germline, CDR1 is SGHTA and CDR2 is FQGNSA. The ends lost 6 bases at V and 2 bases at J; junction bases unmatched: 8.

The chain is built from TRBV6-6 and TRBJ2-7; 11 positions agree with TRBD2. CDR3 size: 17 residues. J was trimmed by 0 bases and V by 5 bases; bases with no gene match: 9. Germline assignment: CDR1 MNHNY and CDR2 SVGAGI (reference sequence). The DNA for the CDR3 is TGTGCCAGCAGTCGGACTAGCGGGTACCGTAGCTCCTACGAGCAGTACTTC. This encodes CASSRTSGYRSSYEQYF.

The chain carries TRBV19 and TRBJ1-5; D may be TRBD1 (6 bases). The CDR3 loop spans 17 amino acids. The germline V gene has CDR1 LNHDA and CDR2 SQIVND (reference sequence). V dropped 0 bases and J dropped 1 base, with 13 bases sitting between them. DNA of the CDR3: TGTGCCAGTAGTATAGAGGTTGGGGGGGCCAGCAATCAGCCCCAGCATTTT. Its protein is CASSIEVGGASNQPQHF.

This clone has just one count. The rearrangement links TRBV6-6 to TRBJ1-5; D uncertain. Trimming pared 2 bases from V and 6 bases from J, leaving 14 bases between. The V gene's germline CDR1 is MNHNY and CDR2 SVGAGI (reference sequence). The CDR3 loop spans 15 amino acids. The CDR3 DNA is TGTGCCAGCAGTTACGGGGATGCGGGCGGTCAGCCCCAGCATTTT. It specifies CASSYGDAGGQPQHF.

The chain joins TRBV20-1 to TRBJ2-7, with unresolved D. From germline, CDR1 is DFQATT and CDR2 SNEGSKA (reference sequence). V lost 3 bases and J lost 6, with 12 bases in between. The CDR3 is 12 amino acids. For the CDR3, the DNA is TGCAGTGCTAGTGCTAGATTAAGCGAGCAGTACTTC. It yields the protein CSASARLSEQYF.

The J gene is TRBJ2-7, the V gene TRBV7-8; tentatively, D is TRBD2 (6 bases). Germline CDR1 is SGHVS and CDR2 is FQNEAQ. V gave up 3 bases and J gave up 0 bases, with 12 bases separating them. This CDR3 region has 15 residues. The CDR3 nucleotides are TGTGCCAGCAGCTTTCGCGGAGGGAGCTCCTACGAGCAGTACTTC. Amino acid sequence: CASSFRGGSSYEQYF.

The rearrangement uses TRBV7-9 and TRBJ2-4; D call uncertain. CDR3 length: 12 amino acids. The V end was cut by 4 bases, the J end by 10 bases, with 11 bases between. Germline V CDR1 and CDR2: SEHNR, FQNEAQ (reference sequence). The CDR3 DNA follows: TGTGCCAGCAGCTCCCTGAGAGAAATTCAGTACTTC. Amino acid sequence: CASSSLREIQYF.

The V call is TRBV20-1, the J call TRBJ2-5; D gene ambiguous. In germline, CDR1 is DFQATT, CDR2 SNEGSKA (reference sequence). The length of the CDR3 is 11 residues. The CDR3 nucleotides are TGCAGCACCAACCGGCGAGGGACCCAGTACTTC. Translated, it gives CSTNRRGTQYF.

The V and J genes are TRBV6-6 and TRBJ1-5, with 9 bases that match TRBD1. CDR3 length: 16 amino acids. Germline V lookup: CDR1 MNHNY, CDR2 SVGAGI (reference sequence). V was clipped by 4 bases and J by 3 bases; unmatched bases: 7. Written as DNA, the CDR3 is TGTGCCAGCAGTTCGTCCGACAGGGGGTCCAATCAGCCCCAGCATTTT. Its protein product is CASSSSDRGSNQPQHF.